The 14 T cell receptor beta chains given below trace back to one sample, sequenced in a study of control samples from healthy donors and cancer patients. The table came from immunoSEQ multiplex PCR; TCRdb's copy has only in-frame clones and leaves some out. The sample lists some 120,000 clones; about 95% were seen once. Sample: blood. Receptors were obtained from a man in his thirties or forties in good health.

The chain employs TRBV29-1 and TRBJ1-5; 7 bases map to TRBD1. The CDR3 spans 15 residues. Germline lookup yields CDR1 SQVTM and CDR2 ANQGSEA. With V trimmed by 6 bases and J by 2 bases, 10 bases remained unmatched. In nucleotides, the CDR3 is TGCAGCGTCAGCGCAGGGGGTACGGGCAATCAGCCCCAGCATTTT. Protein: CSVSAGGTGNQPQHF.

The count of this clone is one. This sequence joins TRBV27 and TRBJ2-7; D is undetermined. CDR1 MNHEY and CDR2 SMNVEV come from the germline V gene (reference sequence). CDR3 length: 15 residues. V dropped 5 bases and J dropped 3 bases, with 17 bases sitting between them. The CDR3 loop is CASSLIPLGSYEQYF. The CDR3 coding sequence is TGTGCCAGCAGTCTTATCCCCTTGGGTAGCTACGAGCAGTACTTC.

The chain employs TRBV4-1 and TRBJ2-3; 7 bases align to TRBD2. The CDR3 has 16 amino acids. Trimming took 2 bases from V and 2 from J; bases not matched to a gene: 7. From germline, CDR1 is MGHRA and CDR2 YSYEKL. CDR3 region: CASSQLRGGDTDTQYF. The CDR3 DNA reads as TGCGCCAGCAGCCAACTACGCGGGGGAGACACAGATACGCAGTATTTT.

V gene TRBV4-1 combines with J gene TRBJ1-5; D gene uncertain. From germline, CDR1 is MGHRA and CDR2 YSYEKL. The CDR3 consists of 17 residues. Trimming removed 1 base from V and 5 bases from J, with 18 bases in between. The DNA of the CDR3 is TGCGCCAGCAGCCAAGTCTTGGCCCCCACTGGCGATCAGCCCCAGCATTTT. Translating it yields CASSQVLAPTGDQPQHF.

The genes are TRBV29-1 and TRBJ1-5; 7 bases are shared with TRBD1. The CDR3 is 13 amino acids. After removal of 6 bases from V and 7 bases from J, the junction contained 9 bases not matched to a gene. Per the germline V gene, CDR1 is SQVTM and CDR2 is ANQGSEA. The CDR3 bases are TGCAGCGTGAGAGACAGGGCAGGGCAGCCCCAGCATTTT. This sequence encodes CSVRDRAGQPQHF.

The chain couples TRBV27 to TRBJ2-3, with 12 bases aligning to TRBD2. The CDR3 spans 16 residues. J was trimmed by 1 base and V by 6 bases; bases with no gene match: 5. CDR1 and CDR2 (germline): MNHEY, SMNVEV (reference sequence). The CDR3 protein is CASRPRTSGGTDTQYF. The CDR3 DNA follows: TGTGCCAGCAGGCCCCGGACTAGCGGGGGCACAGATACGCAGTATTTT.

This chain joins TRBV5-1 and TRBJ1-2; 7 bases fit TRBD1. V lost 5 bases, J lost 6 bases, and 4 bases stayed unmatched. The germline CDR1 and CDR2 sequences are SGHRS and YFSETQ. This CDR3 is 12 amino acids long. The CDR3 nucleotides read TGCGCCAGCAGGACCGGGACAGATGGCTACACCTTC. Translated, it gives CASRTGTDGYTF.

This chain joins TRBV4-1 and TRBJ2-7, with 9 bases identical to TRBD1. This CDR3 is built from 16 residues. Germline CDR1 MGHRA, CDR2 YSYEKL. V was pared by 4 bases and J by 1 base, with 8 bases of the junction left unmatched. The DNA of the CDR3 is TGCGCCAGCAGCCCCCTTTATGGGACAGGGTCCTACGAGCAGTACTTC. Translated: CASSPLYGTGSYEQYF.

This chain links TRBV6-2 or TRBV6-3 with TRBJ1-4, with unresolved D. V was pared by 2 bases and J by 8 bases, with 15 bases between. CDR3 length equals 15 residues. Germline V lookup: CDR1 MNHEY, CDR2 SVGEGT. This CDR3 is CASSYIGQASEKLFF. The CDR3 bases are TGTGCCAGCAGTTACATCGGGCAAGCAAGCGAAAAACTGTTTTTT.

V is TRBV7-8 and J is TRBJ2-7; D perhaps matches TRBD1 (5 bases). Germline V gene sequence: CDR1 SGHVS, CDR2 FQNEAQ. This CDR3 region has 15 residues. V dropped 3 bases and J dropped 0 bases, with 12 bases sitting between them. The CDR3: CASSFRQPNSYEQYF. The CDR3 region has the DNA TGTGCCAGCAGCTTTCGACAGCCCAACTCCTACGAGCAGTACTTC.

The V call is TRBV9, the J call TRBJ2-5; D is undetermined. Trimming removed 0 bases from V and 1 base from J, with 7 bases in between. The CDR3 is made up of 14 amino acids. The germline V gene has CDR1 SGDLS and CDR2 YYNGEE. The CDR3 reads CASSVDEVQETQYF. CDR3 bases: TGTGCCAGCAGCGTAGACGAGGTCCAAGAGACCCAGTACTTC.

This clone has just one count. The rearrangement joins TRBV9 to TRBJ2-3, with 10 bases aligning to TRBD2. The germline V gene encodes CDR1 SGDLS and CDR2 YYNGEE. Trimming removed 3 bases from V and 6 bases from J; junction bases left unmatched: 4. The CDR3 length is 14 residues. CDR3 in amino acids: CASSERGLADTQYF. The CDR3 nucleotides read TGTGCCAGCAGCGAAAGGGGACTAGCGGATACGCAGTATTTT.

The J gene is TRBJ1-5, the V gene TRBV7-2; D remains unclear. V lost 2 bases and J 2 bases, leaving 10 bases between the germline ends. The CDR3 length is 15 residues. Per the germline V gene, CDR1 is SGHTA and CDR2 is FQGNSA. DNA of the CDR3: TGTGCCAGCAGCTTACAAGGAACTGGCAATCAGCCCCAGCATTTT. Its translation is CASSLQGTGNQPQHF.

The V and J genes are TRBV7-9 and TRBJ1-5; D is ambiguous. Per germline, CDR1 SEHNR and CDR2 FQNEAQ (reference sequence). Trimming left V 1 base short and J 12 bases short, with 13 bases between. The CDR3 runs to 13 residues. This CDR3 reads CASSLGDQGNQHF. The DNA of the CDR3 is TGTGCCAGCAGCTTAGGGGATCAAGGGAACCAGCATTTT. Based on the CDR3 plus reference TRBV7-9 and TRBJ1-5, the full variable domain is DTGVSQNPRHKITKRGQNVTFRCDPISEHNRLYWYRQTLGQGPEFLTYFQNEAQLEKSRLLSDRFSAERPKGSFSTLEIQRTEQGDSAMYLCASSLGDQGNQHFGDGTRLSIL.